This T cell receptor (beta chain) was retrieved from a study of spatial heterogeneity in lung cancer. TCRdb analysed the 5' RACE reads with MiXCR anew, one entry per CDR3 protein. The table shows 95,000 to 120,000 distinct CDR3 sequences, with roughly 10% occurring only once. This clonotype came up a few times. Germline CDR1 reads SGHNT; CDR2 reads YENEEA. Trimming took off 3 bases at V and 6 bases at J, with 15 bases between the two ends. The CDR3 has 15 residues. Time point in this sample: blood at routine non-recurrence follow-up after resection. The study sequenced unsorted whole RNA from tumor, nontumor lung or frozen PBMC.

The sequencing used PBMCs, collected at follow-up. This TCR was sampled from a female donor with early-stage non-small cell lung cancer. The J gene is TRBJ2-1, the V gene TRBV11-3; D is undetermined. CDR3 protein: CASSFATGQFNEQFF. CDR3 bases: TGTGCCAGCAGCTTTGCAACGGGTCAATTCAATGAGCAGTTCTTC.